A single T cell receptor (beta chain) is shown here with its context. The data derive from a study of shared clonotypes between healthy human individuals. Splitting of each subset's genomic DNA was done evenly across several immunoSEQ plates. Original data processing: Filtering differed, since immunoSEQ gave only junction sequences and no quality scores. TCRdb keeps only in-frame clones here, not all; method: immunoSEQ multiplex PCR. V, J and clone size are taken as reported in that table, and D and trimming were inferred from the DNA itself. The sample yields some 500,000 clones, 77% seen once. The length of the CDR3 is 16 residues.

The sequenced sample was PBMCs. The TCR sequence derives from a woman aged 40 to 49 in good health. Some clones in this sample may be carry-over from other donors' samples. The J gene is TRBJ2-3, the V gene TRBV21-1. TRBV21-1 is labeled a pseudogene. The CDR3 coding sequence is TGTGCCAGCAGCAAAGGTACCCCTCGGCGCACAGATACGCAGTATTTT. Translation: CASSKGTPRRTDTQYF.